These 18 T cell receptor beta chains were sequenced from one sample in a study of T cell responses to AZD1222 COVID-19 vaccine. The data were produced by immunoSEQ multiplex PCR, yet TCRdb's version contains in-frame clones alone and is incomplete. The table records roughly 110,000 clones, roughly 90% of them present only once. The sample was peripheral blood, taken on day 0 of AZD1222 vaccination. Receptor source: an adult in good health.

The rearrangement links TRBV2 to TRBJ1-1; no reliable D call. This CDR3 has 14 residues. Germline CDR1 and CDR2: SNHLY and FYNNEI. Trimming left V 2 bases short and J 0 bases short, with 7 bases between. CDR3 in amino acids: CASSERHMNTEAFF. CDR3 bases: TGTGCCAGCAGTGAAAGGCATATGAACACTGAAGCTTTCTTT.

The chain is built from TRBV4-2 and TRBJ2-3; weak D call: TRBD2 (7 bases). V was pared by 6 bases and J by 0 bases, with 22 bases between. The CDR3 runs to 18 residues. CDR1 is LGHNA, CDR2 YNFKEQ, per germline. DNA of the CDR3: TGTGCCAGCAGTAGACAGGCTAGCGGAGGGACTAGCACAGATACGCAGTATTTT. This sequence encodes CASSRQASGGTSTDTQYF.

V and J are TRBV7-9 and TRBJ1-2, with no clear D. CDR3 length: 16 residues. Trimming cost V 1 base and J 0 bases, with 12 bases left between them. Germline V gene sequence: CDR1 SEHNR, CDR2 FQNEAQ (reference sequence). The CDR3: CASSLGGPPANYGYTF. CDR3 DNA sequence: TGTGCCAGCAGCTTAGGTGGACCGCCAGCTAACTATGGCTACACCTTC.

CDR3 nucleotide sequence: TGCAGCGCAAAGGCGACTGAAGCTTTCTTT. It yields the protein CSAKATEAFF. The J gene is TRBJ1-1, the V gene TRBV29-1; D call uncertain. CDR1 is SQVTM and CDR2 is ANQGSEA in the germline V gene. The CDR3 spans 10 residues. V shed 7 bases and J shed 5 bases, with 8 bases lying between them.

This clone was seen just once. This chain links TRBV27 with TRBJ1-2; a weak D match, TRBD1 (5 bases). With 4 bases removed from V and 3 bases from J, the gap between germline ends came to 15 bases. The CDR3 has 15 amino acids. Per the germline V gene, CDR1 is MNHEY and CDR2 is SMNVEV (reference sequence). DNA of the CDR3: TGTGCCAGCAGTTCGGTGGCGGGGGGGGACTATGGCTACACCTTC. Amino acid sequence: CASSSVAGGDYGYTF.

The chain is built from TRBV18 and TRBJ2-7, with 9 bases that match TRBD1. The germline V gene encodes CDR1 KGHSH and CDR2 LQKENI. The J segment lost 1 base and the V segment lost 5 bases, leaving 3 bases of the junction unmatched. The CDR3 has 14 amino acids. The CDR3 is CASSYGTGSYEQYF. DNA for the CDR3: TGTGCCAGCTCATACGGGACAGGGTCCTACGAGCAGTACTTC.

The rearrangement links TRBV30 to TRBJ1-6; D ambiguous. Germline loops: CDR1 GTSNPN, CDR2 SVGIG (reference sequence). The CDR3 loop spans 15 amino acids. Trimming cost V 2 bases and J 7 bases, with 15 bases left between them. The CDR3: CAWSFRERNNSPLHF. CDR3 nucleotides: TGTGCCTGGAGTTTCCGGGAGAGGAACAATTCACCCCTCCACTTT.

The chain couples TRBV11-2 to TRBJ2-7; possibly TRBD2 for D (6 bases). Trimming left V 5 bases short and J 1 base short, with 12 bases between. The CDR3 extends over 14 amino acids. The germline CDR1 and CDR2 sequences are SGHAT and FQNNGV. In nucleotides, the CDR3 is TGTGCCAGCAGCCCCCCGGACTATTCCTACGAGCAGTACTTC. Encoded protein: CASSPPDYSYEQYF.

This chain uses TRBV4-2 with TRBJ2-7, with a tentative D call TRBD2 (6 bases). Trimming took 0 bases from V and 2 from J, leaving 11 bases between them. Germline-derived CDR1 and CDR2 are LGHNA and YNFKEQ. This CDR3 is built from 15 residues. CDR3 DNA sequence: TGTGCCAGCAGCCAAGAGGCGACGGGAGCCTACGAGCAGTACTTC. It translates to CASSQEATGAYEQYF.

The V and J genes are TRBV3-1 (or the pseudogene TRBV3-2) and TRBJ2-3; D perhaps matches TRBD2 (6 bases). There are 15 residues in the CDR3. Trimming left V 4 bases short and J 0 bases short, with 11 bases between. From germline, CDR1 is LGHDT and CDR2 YNNKEL (reference sequence). The CDR3 DNA reads as TGTGCCAGCAGCCTCTTTAGCGGTAGCACAGATACGCAGTATTTT. Residues: CASSLFSGSTDTQYF.

The chain carries TRBV28 and TRBJ1-2; D is unclear. CDR3 length: 10 amino acids. Germline CDR1 MDHEN, CDR2 SYDVKM. The V end was cut by 6 bases, the J end by 3 bases, with 2 bases between. The CDR3 region is CASSYYGYTF. CDR3 bases: TGTGCCAGCAGCTACTATGGCTACACCTTC.

The V gene is TRBV7-9, the J gene TRBJ1-4; D is possibly TRBD1 (6 bases). Germline-derived CDR1 and CDR2 are SEHNR and FQNEAQ (reference sequence). The CDR3 extends over 16 amino acids. With 1 base removed from V and 8 bases from J, the gap between germline ends came to 17 bases. The CDR3, as DNA: TGTGCCAGCAGCTTAGGGACAACCGAAGACAGGGAAAAACTGTTTTTT. It encodes CASSLGTTEDREKLFF.

This clone was observed a handful of times. The chain has TRBV9 and TRBJ1-2; a possible D gene is TRBD1 (6 bases). Germline CDR1 SGDLS, CDR2 YYNGEE. Trimming pared 3 bases from V and 7 bases from J, leaving 13 bases between. The CDR3 is 13 residues long. This CDR3 reads CASSETGIGGYTF. DNA of the CDR3: TGTGCCAGCAGCGAGACAGGTATTGGTGGCTACACCTTC.

The DNA for the CDR3 is TGTGCCAGCAGTCAAGCGGGAGCGGGTGAGCAGTTCTTC. This translates into CASSQAGAGEQFF. The chain joins TRBV5-4 to TRBJ2-1, with 8 bases that match TRBD2. The trim removed 5 bases at V and 9 bases at J, leaving 7 bases unmatched. CDR1 is SGHNT and CDR2 is YYREEE in the germline V gene (reference sequence). This CDR3 spans 13 amino acids.

The rearrangement links TRBV27 to TRBJ2-2; D call uncertain. V gave up 1 base and J gave up 5 bases, with 5 bases separating them. CDR1 is MNHEY, CDR2 SMNVEV, per germline (reference sequence). There are 13 residues in the CDR3. CDR3 sequence (DNA): TGTGCCAGCAGTTTATTCCTAACCGGGGAGCTGTTTTTT. This translates into CASSLFLTGELFF.

The chain couples TRBV24-1 to TRBJ2-7; D perhaps matches TRBD1 (5 bases). This CDR3 spans 13 amino acids. The V gene lost 7 bases and the J gene lost 3 bases, with 12 bases spanning the gap. Germline V gene sequence: CDR1 KGHDR, CDR2 SFDVKD. Here the CDR3 DNA reads TGTGCCACCAGGGACACCCTGGGCTACGAGCAGTACTTC. It specifies CATRDTLGYEQYF.

This sequence joins TRBV3-1 (or the pseudogene TRBV3-2) and TRBJ1-3; D remains unclear. V lost 1 base and J 2 bases, leaving 6 bases between the germline ends. Germline CDR1 LGHDT, CDR2 YNNKEL (reference sequence). CDR3 size: 14 residues. The CDR3 region has the DNA TGTGCCAGCAGCCAAGGAGGGACTGGAAACACCATATATTTT. Protein sequence: CASSQGGTGNTIYF.

In nucleotides, the CDR3 is TGTGCCAGCAGGGGATATGGAAACACCATATATTTT. Translating gives CASRGYGNTIYF. The rearrangement joins TRBV11-2 to TRBJ1-3, with D hard to call. CDR3 length: 12 residues. Germline-derived CDR1 and CDR2 are SGHAT and FQNNGV. V gave up 6 bases and J gave up 3 bases, with 6 bases separating them.